This T cell receptor (beta chain) was observed in a study of T cell responses to AZD1222 COVID-19 vaccine. Libraries were prepared by immunoSEQ multiplex PCR; TCRdb keeps only in-frame clonotypes and omits some of them. The table shows roughly 130,000 clones, with 88% occurring only once. This CDR3 comprises 11 residues. The germline V gene encodes CDR1 MNHNS and CDR2 SASEGT. Worth noting for this clone: The target antigen is unknown. Relative to the germline gene, one junction end is altered; a read error may explain this.

Study observations and caveats: Donors skewed white British and female; clonal diversity was possibly underestimated. Spike-specific TCRs gained breadth and depth after people received two AZD1222 doses. Repertoire sampling occurred only after the peak T cell response.

The sample consisted of peripheral blood, taken on day 0 of AZD1222 vaccination. The chain couples TRBV6-1 to TRBJ1-2, with D unclear. The origin of this receptor is an adult in good health. CDR3 region: CASSEMEVGAF. The DNA of the CDR3 is TGTGCCAGCAGTGAAATGGAAGTGGGAGCCTTC.